These 32 T cell receptor beta chains came from one sample sequenced in a study of CXCR3-negative and CXCR3-positive naive CD8 T cells. Notes on the study in general: Researchers report that CXCR3-positive naive cells carry more hydrophobic TRB CDR3s than CXCR3-negative naive cells.

No antigens are known for them. cDNA libraries for TRB were generated by 5' RACE incorporating UMI labels. One entry per CDR3 protein, without DNA, is what TCRdb gives after re-calling the 5' RACE reads. Its clone listing holds roughly 100,000 distinct CDR3 sequences. What was sequenced was naive CXCR3+ CD8+ T cells from blood. Regarding subset: CD45RO-CCR7+CD27+CD95- naive CD8+ T cells expressing CXCR3 (TNR3+). The receptors were gathered from a human donor in good health. Some clones in this sample may be carry-over from other donors' samples.

The CDR3 sequence: CASSLVTRNNEQFF. The chain links TRBV5-8 to TRBJ2-1. This CDR3 is 14 amino acids long. From germline, CDR1 is SGHTS and CDR2 YDEGEE.

The gene calls are TRBV28 and TRBJ1-5; TCRdb designates TRBD1, a call that cannot be tested without DNA. From germline, CDR1 is MDHEN and CDR2 SYDVKM. This CDR3 is built from 14 residues. The CDR3: CASSPGQANQPQHF. The full variable domain, its missing parts supplied by reference TRBV28 and TRBJ1-5, is DVKVTQSSRYLVKRTGEKVFLECVQDMDHENMFWYRQDPGLGLRLIYFSYDVKMKEKGDIPEGYSVSREKKERFSLILESASTNQTSMYLCASSPGQANQPQHFGDGTRLSIL.

The chain uses TRBV2 and TRBJ2-2; TCRdb's assignment of TRBD2 cannot be checked, as there is no DNA. Germline loops: CDR1 SNHLY, CDR2 FYNNEI. This CDR3 contains 17 residues. CDR3 sequence: CASTSRLAVANTGELFF.

J is TRBJ2-5 and V is TRBV2; with no DNA, the TCRdb D assignment of TRBD1 cannot be verified. The CDR3 contains 12 residues. In germline, CDR1 is SNHLY, CDR2 FYNNEI. This chain's CDR3 is CASSLEGSTWNF.

The genes are TRBV11-2 and TRBJ1-4; no DNA is available, so the TRBD1 call from TCRdb remains unchecked. CDR1 and CDR2 (germline): SGHAT, FQNNGV. This CDR3 is 14 amino acids long. Here the CDR3 reads CASSQWGGLEKLFF.

The rearrangement joins TRBV29-1 to TRBJ1-2; TCRdb calls TRBD1, which cannot be checked without DNA. This CDR3 is built from 15 residues. From germline, CDR1 is SQVTM and CDR2 ANQGSEA. CDR3 in amino acids: CSVEEGVPGYYGYTF.

The J gene is TRBJ1-2, the V gene TRBV20-1; TCRdb selects TRBD1, and the lack of DNA leaves this call unchecked. The length of the CDR3 is 16 residues. The germline CDR1 and CDR2 sequences are DFQATT and SNEGSKA (reference sequence). The CDR3: CSAHETGTMSNYGYTF.

This chain uses TRBV6-5 with TRBJ2-5; TCRdb gives TRBD1 as the D gene, but with no DNA this cannot be confirmed. CDR3 length equals 13 residues. In germline, CDR1 is MNHEY, CDR2 SVGAGI. CDR3 sequence reads: CASSYGGKETQYF.

V and J are TRBV7-2 and TRBJ2-7. CDR3 length: 14 residues. The germline CDR1 and CDR2 sequences are SGHTA and FQGNSA. The CDR3 is CASSFSGEWDEQYF.

The rearrangement uses TRBV12-3 or TRBV12-4 and TRBJ2-5; TCRdb indicates TRBD2, and absent DNA this call remains unverified. The CDR3 runs to 12 residues. The chain's CDR3 is CASMGPLGTQYF.

V usage is TRBV13 and J usage is TRBJ1-2; the D gene TCRdb calls, TRBD1, cannot be checked with no DNA. Germline lookup yields CDR1 PRHDT and CDR2 FYEKMQ (reference sequence). CDR3 size: 14 residues. CDR3 in amino acids: CASSYRDRDVGYTF.

The chain is built from TRBV4-1 and TRBJ2-1; the TRBD2 assignment by TCRdb is unverifiable without DNA. The CDR3 extends over 16 amino acids. From germline, CDR1 is MGHRA and CDR2 YSYEKL. CDR3 sequence reads: CASSQVGLAGYNEQFF.

The rearrangement links TRBV6-2 or TRBV6-3 to TRBJ1-5. This CDR3 region has 14 residues. Germline CDR1 reads MNHEY; CDR2 reads SVGEGT. This CDR3 reads CASSYGAGNQPQHF.

The V and J genes are TRBV28 and TRBJ2-1. CDR1 is MDHEN and CDR2 is SYDVKM in the germline V gene. This CDR3 contains 16 residues. This CDR3 is CASSPPEETPYNEQFF. Supplemented by reference TRBV28 and TRBJ2-1, the full variable domain reads DVKVTQSSRYLVKRTGEKVFLECVQDMDHENMFWYRQDPGLGLRLIYFSYDVKMKEKGDIPEGYSVSREKKERFSLILESASTNQTSMYLCASSPPEETPYNEQFFGPGTRLTVL.

The chain uses TRBV5-6 and TRBJ1-1. From germline, CDR1 is SGHDT and CDR2 YYEEEE. This CDR3 contains 14 residues. The chain's CDR3 is CASSLEARNTEAFF.

The rearrangement links TRBV7-9 to TRBJ2-1. Germline-derived CDR1 and CDR2 are SEHNR and FQNEAQ (reference sequence). This CDR3 has 13 amino acids. CDR3 region: CASSPPQHNEQFF.

This chain joins TRBV29-1 and TRBJ2-1; the D call of TRBD1 rests on TCRdb alone, since no DNA is present to check it. The length of the CDR3 is 17 residues. CDR1 SQVTM and CDR2 ANQGSEA come from the germline V gene. CDR3 sequence reads: CSVESLSPEGTHNEQFF.

The chain is built from TRBV7-2 and TRBJ2-3; as DNA is missing, the TRBD2 call by TCRdb cannot be tested. Germline V gives CDR1 SGHTA, CDR2 FQGNSA. The CDR3 is 15 amino acids. The CDR3 is CASSPAAASTDTQYF.

V usage is TRBV27 and J usage is TRBJ2-7; TCRdb gives TRBD2 as the D gene, but with no DNA this cannot be confirmed. Germline V CDR1 and CDR2: MNHEY, SMNVEV (reference sequence). There are 16 residues in the CDR3. The CDR3 here is CASISLLDVASYEQYF.

This chain uses TRBV12-3 or TRBV12-4 with TRBJ1-2. The CDR3 runs to 14 residues. CDR3 residues: CASRYKGANYGYTF.

The chain combines TRBV4-1 with TRBJ1-5; TCRdb reports TRBD1, a call that lacks DNA to check it against. The CDR3 covers 14 residues. From germline, CDR1 is MGHRA and CDR2 YSYEKL. The CDR3 here is CASSQDQGPEPQHF.

The genes are TRBV11-3 and TRBJ2-3. Germline CDR1 is SGHNT and CDR2 is YENEEA. CDR3 length: 13 amino acids. The CDR3 loop reads CASSLPIGDTQYF.

This chain joins TRBV6-6 and TRBJ2-5; TCRdb picks TRBD2, but there is no DNA to check that call. This CDR3 contains 16 residues. Looked up from germline, CDR1 is MNHNY and CDR2 is SVGAGI (reference sequence). The CDR3 region is CASSPPVGHLQETQYF.

The V gene is TRBV28, the J gene TRBJ2-7; without DNA, the TCRdb call of TRBD1 cannot be checked. This CDR3 has 15 residues. CDR1 and CDR2 from the germline V gene are MDHEN and SYDVKM. CDR3 residues: CASSGTTIYSYEQYF.

The chain uses TRBV12-3 or TRBV12-4 and TRBJ1-1; the TCRdb D gene call, TRBD1, has no DNA to confirm it. The CDR3 is 13 amino acids. CDR3 in amino acids: CASSPGTGFEAFF.

V and J are TRBV29-1 and TRBJ2-1; TCRdb's D call, TRBD1, is unchecked because there is no DNA. There are 13 residues in the CDR3. Germline V lookup: CDR1 SQVTM, CDR2 ANQGSEA. The CDR3 region is CSDWDTLRDEQFF.

The chain joins TRBV25-1 to TRBJ2-1; the TCRdb call, TRBD2, lacks DNA for checking. CDR3 length: 15 amino acids. CDR1 is MGHDK and CDR2 is SYGVNS in the germline V gene. CDR3 in amino acids: CASSEERGTINEQFF.

V is TRBV7-9 and J is TRBJ2-2; TCRdb's assignment of TRBD2 cannot be checked, as there is no DNA. The CDR3 spans 17 residues. Germline CDR1 and CDR2: SEHNR and FQNEAQ (reference sequence). CDR3 residues: CASSLGLAGDGAGELFF.

The chain joins TRBV19 to TRBJ2-5; no DNA is available, so the TRBD1 call from TCRdb remains unchecked. Germline lookup yields CDR1 LNHDA and CDR2 SQIVND (reference sequence). The CDR3 runs 15 residues. The CDR3 protein is CASSILDRGGETQYF.

The genes are TRBV6-2 or TRBV6-3 and TRBJ2-7; TCRdb proposes TRBD2, but this gene call is untestable without DNA. The germline V gene encodes CDR1 MNHEY and CDR2 SVGEGT. The CDR3 length is 16 residues. CDR3 sequence: CASSYRGGLAPYEQYF.

The J gene is TRBJ2-1, the V gene TRBV28. CDR3 length: 11 residues. The V gene's germline CDR1 is MDHEN and CDR2 SYDVKM. The CDR3 loop reads CASSQNNEQFF. Filled out from reference TRBV28 and TRBJ2-1, the complete variable domain reads DVKVTQSSRYLVKRTGEKVFLECVQDMDHENMFWYRQDPGLGLRLIYFSYDVKMKEKGDIPEGYSVSREKKERFSLILESASTNQTSMYLCASSQNNEQFFGPGTRLTVL.

The chain is built from TRBV5-1 and TRBJ2-7; the D gene TCRdb calls, TRBD1, cannot be checked with no DNA. CDR1 is SGHRS, CDR2 YFSETQ, per germline. The CDR3 is 14 amino acids. CDR3 protein: CASSYGGGKEEQYF.